This paragraph reports one TCR beta chain. The sample belongs to a study of blood T cell repertoires in COVID-19. Study as a whole: Acute and convalescent COVID-19 samples came from the United States, Italy and Spain. The analysed material was cDNA or gDNA that came from T cells, B-cell-depleted T cells, or PBMCs.

In the authors' methods: Nucleated cell number was recorded as an estimate derived from reference gene primer amplification. Produced via immunoSEQ multiplex PCR; TCRdb's table is partial and in-frame only. V, J and clone size derive from that table, while D and trimming were established from the DNA sequence. Here the sample spans 80,000 to 100,000 clones, approximately 91% being singletons. This CDR3 contains 14 residues. CDR1 is SGHRS and CDR2 is YFSETQ in the germline V gene. The germline V and J ends were trimmed by 4 bases and 8 bases, with 16 bases remaining between them. The V call is TRBV5-1, the J call TRBJ2-1, with D maybe TRBD2 (6 bases). The TCR sequence derives from a human donor with active COVID-19. The donor label of this sample is uncertain. The sequenced material came from peripheral blood. CDR3: CASSRVEGIDEQFF. In DNA, the CDR3 is TGCGCCAGCAGCCGTGTGGAGGGGATCGATGAGCAGTTCTTC.